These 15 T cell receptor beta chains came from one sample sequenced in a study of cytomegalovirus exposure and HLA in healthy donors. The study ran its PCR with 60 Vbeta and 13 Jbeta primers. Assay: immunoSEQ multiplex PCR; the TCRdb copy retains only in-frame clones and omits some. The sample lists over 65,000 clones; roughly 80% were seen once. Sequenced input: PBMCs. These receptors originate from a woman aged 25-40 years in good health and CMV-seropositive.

The CDR3 reads CASSSRDTYGYTF. In DNA, the CDR3 is TGCGCCAGCAGTTCCCGGGACACCTATGGCTACACCTTC. The chain employs TRBV4-3 and TRBJ1-2; tentatively, D is TRBD1 (6 bases). Trimming stripped 6 bases from V and 4 bases from J, with 12 bases between. The CDR3 consists of 13 residues. Germline loops: CDR1 LGHNA, CDR2 YSLEER.

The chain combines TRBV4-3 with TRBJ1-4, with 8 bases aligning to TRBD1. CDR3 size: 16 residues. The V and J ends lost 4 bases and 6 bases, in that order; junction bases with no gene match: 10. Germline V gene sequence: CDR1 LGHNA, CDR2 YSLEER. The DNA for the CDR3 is TGCGCCAGCAGCCCGTTCATAGGACAGGGACATGAAAAACTGTTTTTT. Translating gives CASSPFIGQGHEKLFF.

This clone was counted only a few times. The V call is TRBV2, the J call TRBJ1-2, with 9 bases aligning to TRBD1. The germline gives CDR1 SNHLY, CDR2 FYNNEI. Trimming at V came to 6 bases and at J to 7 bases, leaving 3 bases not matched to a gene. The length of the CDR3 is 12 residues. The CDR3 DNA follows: TGTGCCAGCAGCGGGACAGGGAGTGGCTACACCTTC. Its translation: CASSGTGSGYTF.

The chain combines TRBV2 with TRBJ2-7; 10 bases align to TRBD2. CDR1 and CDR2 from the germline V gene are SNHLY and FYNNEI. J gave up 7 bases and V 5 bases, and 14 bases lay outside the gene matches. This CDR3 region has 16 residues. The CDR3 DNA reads TGTGCCAGCAGTCCACAGCGGACTAGCGGTATTTGGGAGCAGTACTTC. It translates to CASSPQRTSGIWEQYF. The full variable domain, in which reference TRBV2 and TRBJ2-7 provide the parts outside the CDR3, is EPEVTQTPSHQVTQMGQEVILRCVPISNHLYFYWYRQILGQKVEFLVSFYNNEISEKSEIFDDQFSVERPDGSNFTLKIRSTKLEDSAMYFCASSPQRTSGIWEQYFGPGTRLTVT.

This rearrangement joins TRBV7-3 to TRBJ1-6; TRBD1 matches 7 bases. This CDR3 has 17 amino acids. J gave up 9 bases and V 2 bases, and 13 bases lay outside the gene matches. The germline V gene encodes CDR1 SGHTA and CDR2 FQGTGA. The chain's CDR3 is CASSLHDRGGAGSPLHF. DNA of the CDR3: TGTGCCAGCAGCTTACATGATAGAGGGGGCGCGGGTTCACCCCTCCACTTT.

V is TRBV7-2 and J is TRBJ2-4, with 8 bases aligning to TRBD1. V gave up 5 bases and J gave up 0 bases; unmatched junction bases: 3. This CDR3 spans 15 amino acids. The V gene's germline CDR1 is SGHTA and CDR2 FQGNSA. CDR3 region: CASSPGGLAKNIQYF. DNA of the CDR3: TGTGCCAGCAGCCCAGGGGGCTTAGCCAAAAACATTCAGTACTTC. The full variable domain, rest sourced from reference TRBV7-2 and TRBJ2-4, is GAGVSQSPSNKVTEKGKDVELRCDPISGHTALYWYRQSLGQGLEFLIYFQGNSAPDKSGLPSDRFSAERTGGSVSTLTIQRTQQEDSAVYLCASSPGGLAKNIQYFGAGTRLSVL.

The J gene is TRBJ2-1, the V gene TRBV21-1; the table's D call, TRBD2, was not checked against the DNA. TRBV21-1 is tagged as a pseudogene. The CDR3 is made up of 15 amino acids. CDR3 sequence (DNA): TGTGCCAGCAGCAAACTTGGGACTCTTTACAATGAGCAGTTCTTC. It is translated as CASSKLGTLYNEQFF.

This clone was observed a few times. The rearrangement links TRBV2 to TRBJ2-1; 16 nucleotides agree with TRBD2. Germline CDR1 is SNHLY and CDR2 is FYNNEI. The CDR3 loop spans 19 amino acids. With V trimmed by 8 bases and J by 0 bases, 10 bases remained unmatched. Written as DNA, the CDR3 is TGTGCCAGCGGAACCGGGACTAGCGGGAGGGCATTCTCCTACAATGAGCAGTTCTTC. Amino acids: CASGTGTSGRAFSYNEQFF.

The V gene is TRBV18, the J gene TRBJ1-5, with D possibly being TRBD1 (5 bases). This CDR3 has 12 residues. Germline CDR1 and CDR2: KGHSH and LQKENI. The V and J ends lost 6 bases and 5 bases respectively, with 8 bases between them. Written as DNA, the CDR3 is TGTGCCAGCTCGGACAACTATCAGCCCCAGCATTTT. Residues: CASSDNYQPQHF.

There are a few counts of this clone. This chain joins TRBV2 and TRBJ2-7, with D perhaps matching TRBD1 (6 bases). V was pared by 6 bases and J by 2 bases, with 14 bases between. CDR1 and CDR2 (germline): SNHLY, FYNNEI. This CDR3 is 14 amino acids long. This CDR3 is CASREQGNAYEQYF. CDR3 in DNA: TGTGCCAGCAGGGAGCAGGGGAACGCCTACGAGCAGTACTTC.

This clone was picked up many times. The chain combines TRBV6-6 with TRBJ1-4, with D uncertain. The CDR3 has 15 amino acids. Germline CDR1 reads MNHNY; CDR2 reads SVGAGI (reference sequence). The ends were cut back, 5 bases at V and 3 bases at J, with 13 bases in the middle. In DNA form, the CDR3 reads TGTGCCAGCAGTGAGAACATGGGCTCTAATGAAAAACTGTTTTTT. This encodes CASSENMGSNEKLFF.

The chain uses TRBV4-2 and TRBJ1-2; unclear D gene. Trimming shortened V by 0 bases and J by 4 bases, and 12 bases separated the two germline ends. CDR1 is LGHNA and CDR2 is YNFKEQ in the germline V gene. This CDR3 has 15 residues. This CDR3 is CASSQEENSGYGYTF. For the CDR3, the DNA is TGTGCCAGCAGCCAAGAAGAGAATTCGGGCTATGGCTACACCTTC.

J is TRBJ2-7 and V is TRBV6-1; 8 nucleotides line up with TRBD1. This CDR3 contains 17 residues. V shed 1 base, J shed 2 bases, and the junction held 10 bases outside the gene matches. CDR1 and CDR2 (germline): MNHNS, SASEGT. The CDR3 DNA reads TGTGCCAGCAGTGAAGAGGGGGAGACAGGGGCCCCCTACGAGCAGTACTTC. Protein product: CASSEEGETGAPYEQYF.

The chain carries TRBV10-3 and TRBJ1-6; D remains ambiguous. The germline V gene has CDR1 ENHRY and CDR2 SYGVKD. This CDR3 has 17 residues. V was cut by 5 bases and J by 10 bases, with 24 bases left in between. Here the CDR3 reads CAISHVGLPTGESPLHF. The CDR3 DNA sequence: TGTGCCATCAGTCATGTCGGGCTACCAACGGGAGAGTCACCCCTCCACTTT.

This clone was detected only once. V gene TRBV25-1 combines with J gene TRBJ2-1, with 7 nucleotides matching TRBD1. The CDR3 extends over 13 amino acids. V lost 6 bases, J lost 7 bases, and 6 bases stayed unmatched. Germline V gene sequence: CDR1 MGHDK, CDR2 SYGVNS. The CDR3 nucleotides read TGTGCCAGCAGAGGACAGGTTGTTAATGAGCAGTTCTTC. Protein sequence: CASRGQVVNEQFF.